The T cell receptor (beta chain) described here comes from a study of radiation and T cells in renal cell carcinoma. Study-wide findings and caveats: Top 100 clonotypes averaged about 54% in irradiated versus roughly 45% in nephrectomy-only tumors. Compared with controls, irradiated tumors had more, larger dominant CDR3 motifs.

The length of the CDR3 is 12 residues. Germline values: CDR1 GTSNPN, CDR2 SVGIG (reference sequence). V dropped 3 bases and J dropped 3 bases, with 5 bases sitting between them. This table comes from immunoSEQ multiplex PCR, and its TCRdb copy is limited to in-frame clones, with some not included. The table records about 18,000 clones, roughly 60% of them present only once. Treatment specified: treatment-naive control, cytoreductive nephrectomy. Controls were unirradiated tumors from treatment-naive cytoreductive nephrectomy patients. On this clone: Its antigen is unidentified.

The TCR sequence derives from a man aged 50-60 years with renal cell carcinoma. Sequencing was performed on tumor tissue, taken from a patient whose treatment was nephrectomy without radiotherapy. The gene calls are TRBV30 and TRBJ1-4; no clear D gene. The CDR3 here is CAWSGANEKLFF. The DNA of the CDR3 is TGTGCCTGGAGCGGGGCTAATGAAAAACTGTTTTTT.